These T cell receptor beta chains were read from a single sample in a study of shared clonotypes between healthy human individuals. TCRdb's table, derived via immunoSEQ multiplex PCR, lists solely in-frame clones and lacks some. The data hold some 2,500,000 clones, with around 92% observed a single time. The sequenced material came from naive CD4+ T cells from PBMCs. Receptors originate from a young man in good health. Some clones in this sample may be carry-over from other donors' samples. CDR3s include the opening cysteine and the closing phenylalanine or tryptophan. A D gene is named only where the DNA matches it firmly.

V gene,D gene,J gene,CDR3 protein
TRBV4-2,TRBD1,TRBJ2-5,CASSQSDREETQYF
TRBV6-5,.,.,CASSYSVGSWDEQYF
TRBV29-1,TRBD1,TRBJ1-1,CSVSGRGPATEAFF
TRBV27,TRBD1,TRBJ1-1,CASSQDQGGGTEAFF
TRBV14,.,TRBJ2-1,CASRSSGSSYNEQFF
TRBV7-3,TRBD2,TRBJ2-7,CASSLNREGPEQYF
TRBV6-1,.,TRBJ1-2,CASSEALVPGAFYGYTF
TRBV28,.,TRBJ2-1,CASIGRGASYNEQFF
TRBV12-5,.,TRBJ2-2,CASGLLGGELFF
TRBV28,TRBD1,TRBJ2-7,CASSTGGPYEQYF
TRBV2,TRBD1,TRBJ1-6,CASSPDRGLVYNSPLHF
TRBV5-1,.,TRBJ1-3,CASSLAGSASGNTIYF
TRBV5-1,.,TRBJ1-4,CASSPPTAATNEKLFF
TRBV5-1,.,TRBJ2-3,CASSLSVAVADTQYF
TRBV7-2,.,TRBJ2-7,CASSSRGAGGGEQYF
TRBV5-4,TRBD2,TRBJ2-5,CASTPLAGGPRETQYF
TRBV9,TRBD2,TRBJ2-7,CASSAILAGADEQYF
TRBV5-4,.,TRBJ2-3,CASRTGIASTDTQYF
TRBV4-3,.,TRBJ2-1,CASSQSTGSSYNEQFF
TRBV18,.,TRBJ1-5,CASSPVTGGGQPQHF
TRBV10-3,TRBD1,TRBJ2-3,CAIRRQGASTDTQYF
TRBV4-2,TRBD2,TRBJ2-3,CASSQVSGRASDTQYF
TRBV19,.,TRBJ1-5,CASSILGGSNQPQHF
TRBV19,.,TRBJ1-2,CASSISQRPFYGYTF
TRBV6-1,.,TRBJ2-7,CASSGREQINEQYF
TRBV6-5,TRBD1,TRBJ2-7,CASGRTGQYEQYF
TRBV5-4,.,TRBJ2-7,CASSRGGGESYEQYF
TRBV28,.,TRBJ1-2,CASTGDVRNGYTF
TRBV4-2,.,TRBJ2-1,CASSHTSTHEQFF
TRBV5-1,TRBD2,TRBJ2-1,CASSLRPAGGHNEQFF
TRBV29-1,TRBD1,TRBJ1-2,CSVTGQGHGYTF
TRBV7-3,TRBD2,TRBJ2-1,CASSPGTSGYNEQFF
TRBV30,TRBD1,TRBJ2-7,CAWSVRSRGTYEQYF
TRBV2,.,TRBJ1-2,CASSDRVLSVLDGYTF
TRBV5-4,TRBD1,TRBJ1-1,CASSLGTGLRTEAFF
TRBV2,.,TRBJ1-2,CASGLYGYTF
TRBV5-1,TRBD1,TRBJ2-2,CASSGQGAAGELFF
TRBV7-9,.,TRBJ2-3,CASSRTGTTSTDTQYF
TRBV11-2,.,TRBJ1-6,CASSPNTGSPLHF
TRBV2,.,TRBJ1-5,CASSEGGDGSNQPQHF
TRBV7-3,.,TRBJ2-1,CASSLLAGSSYNEQFF
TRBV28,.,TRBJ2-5,CASSVLLGGGQETQYF
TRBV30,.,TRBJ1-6,CAWSTGFAPLHF
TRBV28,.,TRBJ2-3,CASSTYSETQYF
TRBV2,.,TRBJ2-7,CASSVETKNEQYF
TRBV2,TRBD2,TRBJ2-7,CASRLAASYEQYF
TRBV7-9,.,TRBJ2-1,CASSPTRSPVHEQFF
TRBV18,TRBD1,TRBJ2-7,CASSPPGQGGYEQYF
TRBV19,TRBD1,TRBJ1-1,CASSIMPGQGKREAFF
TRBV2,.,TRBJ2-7,CASWREQYEQYF
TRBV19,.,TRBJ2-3,CASSMYRAADTQYF
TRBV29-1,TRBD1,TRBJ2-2,CSVPGQGYTGELFF
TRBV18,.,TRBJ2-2,CASSPLYRVNTGELFF
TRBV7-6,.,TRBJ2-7,CASSPLVNSYEQYF
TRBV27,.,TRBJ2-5,CASSLSRAQKTQYF